This TCR beta chain was sequenced in a study of T-cell reconstitution after alpha-beta-depleted transplantation in children. This clonotype was counted many times. Trimming cost V 6 bases and J 0 bases, with 15 bases left between them. This CDR3 spans 14 amino acids. Germline V CDR1 and CDR2: DFQATT, SNEGSKA (reference sequence). TCRbeta library construction was performed incorporating unique molecular identifiers. One entry per CDR3 protein, called by TCRdb with MiXCR from the PCR reads. Here the sample spans some 200,000 distinct CDR3 sequences, roughly 7% being singletons. V and J are TRBV20-1 and TRBJ2-7, with TRBD1 as a possible D gene (6 bases). This sequence was found in a boy aged 2 to 9 with acute lymphoblastic leukemia, due to receive a stem cell transplant. The material sequenced was PBMCs, taken before TCRalphabeta/CD19-depleted stem cell transplant. This CDR3 is CSAQDRSNSYEQYF. The CDR3 coding sequence is TGCAGTGCCCAAGACAGGTCCAACTCCTACGAGCAGTACTTC.